This T cell receptor beta chain was captured in a study of response to subunit inactivated influenza vaccine. Whole-study findings and limits: Every seasonal influenza vaccination brings in few new T cells, the authors suggested.

This clonotype has just a few counts. Its antigen is not known. TCRdb reanalysed the RT-PCR reads using MiXCR and keeps one entry per CDR3 protein. Among about 650,000 distinct CDR3 sequences, 12% to 15% were seen once, and the ten largest hold less than 9%. The TCR comes from a man aged 50-59 years who received an inactivated influenza vaccine. Sample: PBMCs from blood, taken roughly 15 days before vaccination.

CDR3 residues: CRAEGGTDTQYF. The CDR3 region has the DNA TGCAGAGCTGAGGGGGGCACAGATACGCAGTATTTT. The J gene is TRBJ2-3, the V gene TRBV20-1; a possible D gene is TRBD1 (6 bases). The CDR3 covers 12 residues. Germline-derived CDR1 and CDR2 are DFQATT and SNEGSKA (reference sequence).